This T cell receptor (beta chain) was sequenced during a study of beta chain features in type 1 diabetes. Overall study results and limits: Across all four CD4+ subsets, people with type 1 diabetes showed modestly shorter TCRB CDR3s.

On this clone itself: Its antigen remains unidentified.

Isolated RNA was reverse transcribed in full, so expressed TCRB transcripts were sequenced. Some 3.3 million reads per sample on average were obtained from naive, central memory and regulatory T cell samples. The data were produced by immunoSEQ multiplex PCR, yet TCRdb's version contains in-frame clones alone and is incomplete. The sample includes some 660,000 clones, around 15% seen only once; the top ten take 0.03% to 0.045%. The ends lost 3 bases at V and 0 bases at J; junction bases unmatched: 10. CDR1 and CDR2 from the germline V gene are SGHRS and YFSETQ. The CDR3 is 19 amino acids. This rearrangement joins TRBV5-1 to TRBJ2-6; 9 nucleotides align to TRBD1. The sample was naive CD4+ T cells from blood. The origin of this receptor is a young man with type 1 diabetes. In DNA, the CDR3 is TGCGCCAGCAGCTATACTCGGGACAGGGTGAGCTCTGGGGCCAACGTCCTGACTTTC. It specifies CASSYTRDRVSSGANVLTF.